Below, 6 T cell receptor beta chains from the same sample are listed, as sequenced in a study of T cell repertoires in cytomegalovirus infection. TCRdb called the reads again in MiXCR, with one record for every CDR3 protein. The data hold roughly 500,000 distinct CDR3 sequences, with 15% to 20% observed a single time. The source material was CD8+ T cells from PBMCs. Every receptor here comes from a human donor in good health (CMV status not recorded). Some clones in this sample may be carry-over from other donors' samples.

Concerning this clonotype: Here the CDR3 omits its conserved ending phenylalanine or tryptophan, so a read error is the likely source. The V gene is TRBV6-6, the J gene TRBJ1-2; D not resolved. This CDR3 comprises 15 residues. Per germline, CDR1 MNHNY and CDR2 SVGAGI (reference sequence). Trimming took off 7 bases at V and 4 bases at J, with 19 bases between the two ends. The CDR3 DNA reads as TGTGCCAGCAAGGAATTGGTATCCCCCCTCTATGGCTACACCTTA. Amino acid sequence: CASKELVSPLYGYTL.

This clonotype appeared a few times. CDR3 sequence: CASSPNRGLPFQPQHF. CDR3 sequence (DNA): TGTGCCAGCAGTCCGAACAGGGGGCTACCCTTTCAGCCCCAGCATTTT. V usage is TRBV27 and J usage is TRBJ1-5; the match to TRBD1 covers 9 bases. The CDR3 loop spans 16 amino acids. V lost 5 bases and J lost 6; bases outside the gene matches: 11. The V gene's germline CDR1 is MNHEY and CDR2 SMNVEV (reference sequence).

The gene calls are TRBV19 and TRBJ2-7; no clear D gene. V lost 3 bases and J lost 4, with 13 bases in between. The length of the CDR3 is 14 residues. Germline CDR1 is LNHDA and CDR2 is SQIVND (reference sequence). The chain's CDR3 is CASSIRSNGYEQYF. CDR3 DNA sequence: TGTGCCAGTAGTATCAGGTCCAACGGTTACGAGCAGTACTTC.

This chain connects TRBV15 to TRBJ1-4; possible D gene TRBD1, 6 bases. Per germline, CDR1 LNHNV and CDR2 YYDKDF (reference sequence). This CDR3 has 16 residues. Trimming took 9 bases from V and 4 from J, leaving 21 bases between them. CDR3 residues: CATTPLRDKRNEKLFF. The CDR3 DNA reads as TGTGCCACAACCCCCCTCCGGGACAAACGTAATGAAAAACTGTTTTTT.

This clonotype was seen repeatedly, ten times or more. This rearrangement joins TRBV28 to TRBJ2-1; 7 nucleotides agree with TRBD2. Trimming cost V 6 bases and J 5 bases; bases outside gene matches: 4. Per germline, CDR1 MDHEN and CDR2 SYDVKM. The CDR3 consists of 13 residues. The CDR3 loop is CASRRTRNNEQFF. CDR3 in DNA: TGTGCCAGCAGGAGGACTAGGAACAATGAGCAGTTCTTC.

This clonotype was counted only a few times. J is TRBJ2-2 and V is TRBV27; D is perhaps TRBD1 (5 bases). This CDR3 spans 11 amino acids. Between the trimmed V and J ends, which lost 6 bases and 7 bases, there was a span of 6 bases. The germline V gene encodes CDR1 MNHEY and CDR2 SMNVEV (reference sequence). CDR3 amino acids: CASRGDGELFF. Here the CDR3 DNA reads TGTGCCAGCAGAGGGGACGGGGAGCTGTTTTTT.